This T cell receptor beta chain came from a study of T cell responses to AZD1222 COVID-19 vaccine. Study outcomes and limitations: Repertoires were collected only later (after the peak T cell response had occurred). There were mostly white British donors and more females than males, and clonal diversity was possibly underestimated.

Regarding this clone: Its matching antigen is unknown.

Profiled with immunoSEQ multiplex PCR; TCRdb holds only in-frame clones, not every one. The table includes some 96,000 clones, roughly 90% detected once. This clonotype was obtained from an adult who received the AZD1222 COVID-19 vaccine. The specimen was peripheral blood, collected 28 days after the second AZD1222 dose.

The CDR3 coding sequence is TGTGCCAGCAGCTCGGGACAGGTAACCTACAATGAGCAGTTCTTC. Translating it yields CASSSGQVTYNEQFF. The rearrangement uses TRBV11-2 and TRBJ2-1; TRBD1 agrees at 8 bases. V shed 4 bases, J shed 2 bases, and the junction held 4 bases outside the gene matches. The CDR3 covers 15 residues. Germline V CDR1 and CDR2: SGHAT, FQNNGV.